Listed here are 26 T cell receptor beta chains from one sample, sequenced in a study of T cells after yellow fever vaccination. TCRdb itself ran the 5' RACE reads through MiXCR, one entry per CDR3 protein. The sample includes about 510,000 distinct CDR3 sequences, just over 20% of them seen just once. This specimen consisted of PBMCs, obtained roughly 20 days after the first yellow fever vaccination. The receptors stem from a man younger than 35 who received the YFV17D yellow fever vaccine.

In this sample, this clonotype turned up once. An end of the junction does not agree with germline; a read error may underlie this. J is TRBJ1-2 and V is TRBV7-9; no firm D call. CDR1 SEHNR and CDR2 FQNEAQ come from the germline V gene (reference sequence). The CDR3 consists of 8 residues. The CDR3, as DNA: TGTGCCAGCAGTTCGATGTCCTTC. Translated: CASSSMSF.

This clonotype appeared many times. CDR3 amino acids: CSVIGPGNQPQHF. The CDR3 nucleotides are TGCAGCGTAATAGGTCCGGGAAATCAGCCCCAGCATTTT. The rearrangement uses TRBV29-1 and TRBJ1-5; D remains unclear. Germline CDR1 and CDR2: SQVTM and ANQGSEA. V was clipped by 6 bases and J by 4 bases, with 13 bases between them. The CDR3 is 13 amino acids.

The CDR3 DNA reads as TGTGCCAGCAGTTTTAAGGGGACCCCATACAATGAGCAGTTCTTC. This gives the protein CASSFKGTPYNEQFF. This chain uses TRBV27 with TRBJ2-1, with D tentatively TRBD1 or TRBD2 (5 bases each). Trimming removed 3 bases from V and 4 bases from J, with 13 bases in between. The CDR3 spans 15 residues. CDR1 MNHEY and CDR2 SMNVEV come from the germline V gene (reference sequence).

CDR3 protein: CASSLGGTEIYGYTF. CDR3 sequence (DNA): TGTGCCAGCAGCCTGGGGGGGACTGAAATCTATGGCTACACCTTC. The J gene is TRBJ1-2, the V gene TRBV5-4; TRBD1 might be the D (5 bases). The V and J ends lost 4 bases and 4 bases respectively, with 17 bases between them. Germline V gene sequence: CDR1 SGHNT, CDR2 YYREEE (reference sequence). The CDR3 has 15 amino acids.

This clonotype was counted only a few times. This rearrangement joins TRBV7-6 to TRBJ2-1, with D maybe TRBD2 (5 bases). V lost 5 bases, J lost 0 bases, and 14 bases lay in between. Germline V gene sequence: CDR1 SGHVS, CDR2 FNYEAQ. CDR3 size: 16 residues. CDR3 DNA: TGTGCCAGCAGCCCCCCGCTAGCCAGCTCCTACAATGAGCAGTTCTTC. The encoded protein is CASSPPLASSYNEQFF.

CDR3 sequence: CASSLRTHPYEQYF. The CDR3 DNA reads as TGTGCCAGCAGTCTGAGGACCCACCCCTACGAGCAGTACTTC. The chain carries TRBV28 and TRBJ2-7; D gene ambiguous. Germline CDR1 MDHEN, CDR2 SYDVKM. The germline V and J ends were trimmed by 5 bases and 2 bases, with 13 bases remaining between them. The CDR3 runs to 14 residues.

This clonotype was picked up a small number of times. The rearrangement links TRBV7-2 to TRBJ2-5; D unresolved. V gave up 6 bases and J gave up 4 bases, with 18 bases separating them. The germline gives CDR1 SGHTA, CDR2 FQGNSA. CDR3 size: 15 residues. CDR3 sequence (DNA): TGTGCCAGCAGAAATTCCGTCTCTGAAGCAGAGACCCAGTACTTC. Translated, it gives CASRNSVSEAETQYF.

This clonotype was counted between two and nine times. The rearrangement links TRBV4-1 to TRBJ2-3; no firm D call. Trimming cost V 4 bases and J 1 base, with 12 bases left between them. Germline CDR1 is MGHRA and CDR2 is YSYEKL. This CDR3 is 15 amino acids long. CDR3 bases: TGCGCCAGCAGCCTAGGGCCCGGACGCACAGATACGCAGTATTTT. Translating it yields CASSLGPGRTDTQYF.

This clonotype came up many times. The rearrangement uses TRBV10-3 and TRBJ2-3; 8 bases match TRBD1. V lost 4 bases and J lost 2; bases outside the gene matches: 2. This CDR3 comprises 14 residues. Germline-derived CDR1 and CDR2 are ENHRY and SYGVKD. The CDR3 nucleotides are TGTGCCATCAGTGGGACAGGGACCACAGATACGCAGTATTTT. Its protein product is CAISGTGTTDTQYF.

This chain joins TRBV7-2 and TRBJ2-3; tentatively, D is TRBD2 (5 bases). Germline V gene sequence: CDR1 SGHTA, CDR2 FQGNSA. CDR3 length: 13 residues. Trimming pared 1 base from V and 8 bases from J, leaving 10 bases between. Here the CDR3 reads CASSLDWRATQYF. For the CDR3, the DNA is TGTGCCAGCAGCTTAGATTGGCGGGCTACGCAGTATTTT.

This chain uses TRBV7-9 with TRBJ2-7, with 7 bases lining up with TRBD1. The CDR3 contains 11 residues. V was clipped by 4 bases and J by 9 bases; unmatched bases: 3. Germline loops: CDR1 SEHNR, CDR2 FQNEAQ (reference sequence). The CDR3 sequence is CASSSQGVQYF. The CDR3 DNA sequence: TGTGCCAGCAGCTCCCAGGGGGTGCAGTACTTC.

This clonotype was counted between two and nine times. This sequence joins TRBV6-2 or TRBV6-3 and TRBJ2-5; D ambiguous. CDR1 is MNHEY and CDR2 is SVGEGT in the germline V gene. The CDR3 loop spans 16 amino acids. The V end was cut by 2 bases, the J end by 1 base, with 14 bases between. CDR3 sequence: CASSYRMSGTQETQYF. DNA of the CDR3: TGTGCCAGCAGTTACAGGATGTCTGGTACCCAAGAGACCCAGTACTTC.

The J gene is TRBJ2-1, the V gene TRBV23-1; no reliable D call. TRBV23-1 is labeled an ORF, and its function is uncertain. The length of the CDR3 is 13 residues. Trimming left V 4 bases short and J 5 bases short, with 9 bases between. The CDR3 DNA sequence: TGCGCCAGCAGTCCGCATTTTGACAATGAGCAGTTCTTC. It translates to CASSPHFDNEQFF.

The chain recombines TRBV7-9 with TRBJ2-5, with 13 bases aligning to TRBD2. In germline, CDR1 is SEHNR, CDR2 FQNEAQ (reference sequence). CDR3 length equals 16 residues. V lost 1 base and J lost 3; bases outside the gene matches: 2. CDR3 loop: CASSLGGLAGKETQYF. In DNA, the CDR3 is TGTGCCAGCAGCTTAGGGGGACTAGCGGGGAAAGAGACCCAGTACTTC. Drawing the rest from reference TRBV7-9 and TRBJ2-5, the complete variable domain is DTGVSQNPRHKITKRGQNVTFRCDPISEHNRLYWYRQTLGQGPEFLTYFQNEAQLEKSRLLSDRFSAERPKGSFSTLEIQRTEQGDSAMYLCASSLGGLAGKETQYFGPGTRLLVL.

The sample holds a few counts of this clonotype. V gene TRBV12-3 or TRBV12-4 combines with J gene TRBJ1-2, with TRBD1 matching 8 bases. Trimming took 6 bases from V and 5 from J; bases not matched to a gene: 5. The CDR3 runs 13 residues. CDR3 in amino acids: CASSQGAGYGYTF. As DNA, the CDR3 is TGTGCCAGCAGCCAGGGGGCGGGGTATGGCTACACCTTC.

V is TRBV10-3 and J is TRBJ2-3; no definite D call. This CDR3 contains 15 residues. Germline CDR1 and CDR2: ENHRY and SYGVKD. With 7 bases removed from V and 4 bases from J, the gap between germline ends came to 18 bases. Here the CDR3 DNA reads TGTGCCATCACCCGGGCAGGCCCGACGGCAGATACGCAGTATTTT. Translated, it gives CAITRAGPTADTQYF.

This clonotype occurred once. In DNA, the CDR3 is TGTGCCACCAGCAGAGGGACGGGACTAGCGGGTTACGAGCAGTACGTC. Protein sequence: CATSRGTGLAGYEQYV. The chain combines TRBV15 with TRBJ2-7; 12 nucleotides align to TRBD2. CDR1 and CDR2 (germline): LNHNV, YYDKDF (reference sequence). J gave up 4 bases and V 1 base, and 5 bases lay outside the gene matches. The CDR3 extends over 16 amino acids.

The chain recombines TRBV6-5 with TRBJ2-1; a weak D match, TRBD1 (5 bases). The CDR3 has 17 amino acids. Germline values: CDR1 MNHEY, CDR2 SVGAGI. Trimming shortened V by 0 bases and J by 0 bases, and 12 bases separated the two germline ends. CDR3 region: CASSYSTVSSSYNEQFF. The CDR3 bases are TGTGCCAGCAGTTACTCGACAGTCTCCAGCTCCTACAATGAGCAGTTCTTC.

This clonotype showed up just a few times. The chain carries TRBV20-1 and TRBJ2-5, with 9 bases lining up with TRBD2. V was pared by 4 bases and J by 3 bases, with 6 bases of the junction left unmatched. CDR3 length equals 14 residues. Per the germline V gene, CDR1 is DFQATT and CDR2 is SNEGSKA (reference sequence). CDR3 sequence reads: CSAKIAGVEETQYF. CDR3 in DNA: TGCAGTGCTAAAATAGCGGGGGTCGAAGAGACCCAGTACTTC.

This clonotype has a handful of counts. The chain recombines TRBV5-1 with TRBJ2-7; a weak D match, TRBD1 (6 bases). The ends were cut back, 0 bases at V and 0 bases at J, with 13 bases in the middle. CDR1 is SGHRS, CDR2 YFSETQ, per germline. There are 16 residues in the CDR3. In DNA, the CDR3 is TGCGCCAGCAGCTTGGTCCGGACAGAGAGCTCCTACGAGCAGTACTTC. Encoded protein: CASSLVRTESSYEQYF.

This clonotype was picked up a small number of times. The rearrangement joins TRBV28 to TRBJ2-7, with 9 bases matching TRBD1. V was clipped by 5 bases and J by 7 bases; unmatched bases: 6. Germline values: CDR1 MDHEN, CDR2 SYDVKM. The CDR3 is made up of 13 amino acids. The CDR3 DNA reads as TGTGCCAGCAGTGCGGGACAGGGCGGGGAGCAGTACGTC. Translated: CASSAGQGGEQYV.

This clonotype was detected only once. The chain employs TRBV10-3 and TRBJ2-6, with 9 bases that match TRBD1. CDR3 length equals 18 residues. V was pared by 5 bases and J by 2 bases, with 10 bases of the junction left unmatched. The germline gives CDR1 ENHRY, CDR2 SYGVKD. The CDR3 loop is CAISKPGQGITGANVLTF. The DNA for the CDR3 is TGTGCCATCAGTAAACCGGGACAGGGAATCACTGGGGCCAACGTCCTGACTTTC.

This chain connects TRBV3-1 to TRBJ1-1, with 8 nucleotides matching TRBD1. The CDR3 covers 17 residues. Germline lookup yields CDR1 LGHDT and CDR2 YNNKEL (reference sequence). J gave up 1 base and V 2 bases, and 9 bases lay outside the gene matches. The CDR3 DNA is TGTGCCAGCAGCCAATGGCAGGGGGCGTTAGGGAACACTGAAGCTTTCTTT. As protein: CASSQWQGALGNTEAFF.

In this sample, this clonotype turned up a few times. This rearrangement joins TRBV2 to TRBJ1-2; TRBD1 matches at 7 bases. The length of the CDR3 is 14 residues. With 3 bases clipped from V and 7 bases from J, the junction kept 8 bases outside the gene matches. CDR1 is SNHLY and CDR2 is FYNNEI in the germline V gene. As DNA, the CDR3 is TGTGCCAGCAGTGAGGCGAGACAGGGATCTGGCTACACCTTC. Amino acids: CASSEARQGSGYTF.

Concerning this clonotype itself: Relative to the germline gene, one junction end is altered; a read error may explain this. The chain is built from TRBV9 and TRBJ1-2, with a weak D call TRBD1 (6 bases). In germline, CDR1 is SGDLS, CDR2 YYNGEE. The CDR3 covers 11 residues. In DNA form, the CDR3 reads TGTGCCAGCAGCTTTAGGGGGGAGACCCACTTC. Protein sequence: CASSFRGETHF. Full variable domain (remainder filled in from reference TRBV9 and TRBJ1-2): DSGVTQTPKHLITATGQRVTLRCSPRSGDLSVYWYQQSLDQGLQFLIQYYNGEERAKGNILERFSAQQFPDLHSELNLSSLELGDSALYFCASSFRGETHFGSGTRLTVV.

V and J are TRBV30 and TRBJ2-1; TRBD2 matches 9 bases. Germline V CDR1 and CDR2: GTSNPN, SVGIG (reference sequence). The ends lost 1 base at V and 7 bases at J; junction bases unmatched: 5. The CDR3 is 14 amino acids. The CDR3: CAWSGGTSPNEQFF. The CDR3 bases are TGTGCCTGGAGTGGGGGGACTAGCCCAAATGAGCAGTTCTTC.